The text below deals with one T cell receptor (beta chain). Antigen specificity is unknown. The data stem from a study of shared clonotypes between healthy human individuals. About the study: Each donor's CD8 memory used one plate, CD8 naive two, each CD4 subset three. Study-level points and caveats: Some naive CD4 clonotypes, approximately 4.5%, turned up in common across several donors. A small donor pool kept down the genetic and exposure-history diversity that was represented.

Each donor was a Caucasian adult residing in Nashville, Tennessee. The CDR3 length is 16 residues. The germline V gene has CDR1 SGDLS and CDR2 YYNGEE. V lost 2 bases and J lost 0, with 11 bases in between. The method was immunoSEQ multiplex PCR; TCRdb's version includes in-frame clones alone and lacks a portion of them. The table has 1.4 million to 1.5 million clones, over 95% seen once. The source material was naive CD4+ T cells sorted from blood. Subset given: CD45RA+ positively selected. The J gene is TRBJ2-2, the V gene TRBV9, with D possibly being TRBD2 (6 bases). The receptor's source is a man younger than 45 in good health. The CDR3 here is CASSVGAGSNTGELFF. The CDR3 DNA is TGTGCCAGCAGCGTTGGTGCGGGGTCGAACACCGGGGAGCTGTTTTTT.